What follows are 8 T cell receptor beta chains derived from one specimen sequenced in a study of beta chain features in type 1 diabetes. Findings and caveats of the study: A moderate, significant TCRB CDR3 shortening appeared in type 1 diabetes across four CD4+ subsets.

Since all of the isolated RNA was reverse transcribed, expressed TCRB transcripts were what got sequenced. Generated by immunoSEQ multiplex PCR, the TCRdb table keeps only in-frame clones and is missing some. The sample contains 200,000 to 300,000 clones, 20% of which appear only once. Their cognate antigens are unknown. Material for sequencing was naive CD4+ T cells from blood. These receptors were collected from a woman aged 40 to 50 with type 1 diabetes.

The CDR3: CASSIAGTSYYEQYF. The CDR3 coding sequence is TGTGCCAGTAGTATCGCCGGGACATCCTATTACGAGCAGTACTTC. The rearrangement links TRBV19 to TRBJ2-7, with TRBD1 as a possible D gene (6 bases). The CDR3 spans 15 residues. V lost 3 bases to trimming and J lost 4 bases, with 16 bases between them. Germline assignment: CDR1 LNHDA and CDR2 SQIVND (reference sequence). Supplemented by reference TRBV19 and TRBJ2-7, the full variable domain reads DGGITQSPKYLFRKEGQNVTLSCEQNLNHDAMYWYRQDPGQGLRLIYYSQIVNDFQKGDIAEGYSVSREKKESFPLTVTSAQKNPTAFYLCASSIAGTSYYEQYFGPGTRLTVT.

J is TRBJ1-2 and V is TRBV5-6, with D unclear. Germline CDR1 SGHDT, CDR2 YYEEEE. Trimming shortened V by 2 bases and J by 7 bases, and 12 bases separated the two germline ends. This CDR3 is 13 amino acids long. Written as DNA, the CDR3 is TGTGCCAGCAGCTTCCGCCCAGAGGGTGGCTACACCTTC. Translated: CASSFRPEGGYTF. The variable domain in full, completed from reference TRBV5-6 and TRBJ1-2, reads DAGVTQSPTHLIKTRGQQVTLRCSPKSGHDTVSWYQQALGQGPQFIFQYYEEEERQRGNFPDRFSGHQFPNYSSELNVNALLLGDSALYLCASSFRPEGGYTFGSGTRLTVV.

The V and J genes are TRBV5-1 and TRBJ1-1; 10 bases line up with TRBD1. Germline CDR1 and CDR2: SGHRS and YFSETQ. After removal of 3 bases from V and 0 bases from J, the junction contained 8 bases not matched to a gene. The CDR3 has 17 residues. This chain's CDR3 is CASSSTGQGPLNTEAFF. DNA for the CDR3: TGCGCCAGCAGCTCGACGGGACAGGGGCCACTGAACACTGAAGCTTTCTTT.

This clone turned up a few times. V and J are TRBV9 and TRBJ2-5; 8 bases fit TRBD1. CDR1 and CDR2 (germline): SGDLS, YYNGEE. Germline trimming cut 2 bases from V and 5 bases from J; bases unmatched to any gene: 5. There are 14 residues in the CDR3. Here the CDR3 reads CASSVTGVGETQYF. The CDR3 DNA sequence: TGTGCCAGCAGCGTGACAGGGGTCGGGGAGACCCAGTACTTC.

The rearrangement uses TRBV5-4 and TRBJ2-5; 7 bases fit TRBD1. With V trimmed by 4 bases and J by 0 bases, 3 bases remained unmatched. The CDR3 covers 14 residues. Germline V lookup: CDR1 SGHNT, CDR2 YYREEE (reference sequence). CDR3 coding DNA: TGTGCCAGCAGCCACGGGACAGACCAAGAGACCCAGTACTTC. It encodes CASSHGTDQETQYF.

This chain uses TRBV28 with TRBJ1-2; D is undetermined. Germline loops: CDR1 MDHEN, CDR2 SYDVKM. This CDR3 has 11 amino acids. Trimming shortened V by 3 bases and J by 6 bases, and 5 bases separated the two germline ends. The CDR3 DNA is TGTGCCAGCAGTTTCTACCATGGCTACACCTTC. It yields the protein CASSFYHGYTF.

The CDR3 region is CASSGDRANQPQHF. In DNA form, the CDR3 reads TGTGCCAGCAGCGGGGACAGGGCCAATCAGCCCCAGCATTTT. The chain joins TRBV7-2 to TRBJ1-5; TRBD1 matches at 9 bases. Germline trimming cut 5 bases from V and 3 bases from J; bases unmatched to any gene: 2. From germline, CDR1 is SGHTA and CDR2 FQGNSA. The CDR3 is 14 amino acids.

The chain links TRBV7-2 to TRBJ1-5; TRBD1 aligns across 8 bases. V lost 5 bases, J lost 7 bases, and 7 bases stayed unmatched. The CDR3 is 14 amino acids. Germline CDR1 and CDR2: SGHTA and FQGNSA. In DNA, the CDR3 is TGTGCCAGCAGCCAGACAGGGGTGGGCCAGCCCCAGCATTTT. Its translation is CASSQTGVGQPQHF.